These 20 T cell receptor beta chains came from one sample sequenced in a study of T cells after yellow fever vaccination. MiXCR was run by TCRdb on the 5' RACE reads, yielding one entry per CDR3 protein. The repertoire holds about 180,000 distinct CDR3 sequences, 5.5% to 7.5% seen once, with less than 3% in the top ten. Sequences were derived from CD4+ T cells sorted from PBMCs, sampled on the day of the first yellow fever vaccination. All receptors come from a man between 18 and 29 years old who received the YFV17D yellow fever vaccine.

This clonotype was counted only a few times. CDR3 sequence: CASSPRNSGVNEQYF. The CDR3, as DNA: TGTGCCAGCAGCCCCCGTAATAGCGGGGTCAACGAGCAGTACTTC. The chain is built from TRBV7-3 and TRBJ2-7; 8 bases match TRBD2. The germline V gene encodes CDR1 SGHTA and CDR2 FQGTGA. The junction had 11 bases not matched to a gene; V was cut back by 5 bases and J by 5 bases. The CDR3 has 15 residues.

This clonotype has just a few counts. The chain couples TRBV5-4 to TRBJ2-5, with 7 bases that match TRBD1. J lost 1 base, V lost 2 bases, and 2 bases had no gene match. The CDR3 totals 14 residues. In germline, CDR1 is SGHNT, CDR2 YYREEE (reference sequence). CDR3: CASSFQGVQETQYF. Written as DNA, the CDR3 is TGTGCCAGCAGCTTCCAGGGGGTCCAAGAGACCCAGTACTTC.

As regards this clonotype: Since a much larger clone is just one base distant, this may be a read error. The chain is built from TRBV12-3 or TRBV12-4 and TRBJ2-5; no clear D gene. V lost 4 bases and J lost 4, with 10 bases in between. CDR3 length equals 13 residues. CDR3 region: CASSYAVGETQYF. For the CDR3, the DNA is TGTGCCAGCAGTTACGCCGTAGGAGAGACCCAGTACTTC.

This clonotype was seen repeatedly, ten times or more. This chain joins TRBV12-3 or TRBV12-4 and TRBJ1-2, with TRBD1 identical over 9 bases. The CDR3 extends over 13 amino acids. J lost 8 bases, V lost 6 bases, and 7 bases had no gene match. CDR3 in amino acids: CASRPGQGSGYTF. In nucleotides, the CDR3 is TGTGCCAGCAGGCCGGGACAGGGATCGGGCTACACCTTC.

This clonotype was counted a few times. This rearrangement joins TRBV19 to TRBJ2-4; TRBD2 is a possible D gene (5 bases). The CDR3 consists of 17 residues. The V end lost 1 base, the J end lost 1 base, and 14 bases lay between the germline ends. Germline-derived CDR1 and CDR2 are LNHDA and SQIVND (reference sequence). This CDR3 reads CASSIVEGVMAKNIQYF. In DNA form, the CDR3 reads TGTGCCAGTAGTATAGTCGAGGGTGTGATGGCCAAAAACATTCAGTACTTC.

This clonotype was observed many times. The chain carries TRBV7-2 and TRBJ2-5; weak D call: TRBD2 (5 bases). The CDR3 consists of 15 residues. CDR1 SGHTA and CDR2 FQGNSA come from the germline V gene. Trimming pared 5 bases from V and 0 bases from J, leaving 13 bases between. The CDR3 bases are TGTGCCAGCAGCACTGGCGGGCCGTACCAAGAGACCCAGTACTTC. Encoded protein: CASSTGGPYQETQYF.

This chain connects TRBV20-1 to TRBJ2-5, with D hard to call. This CDR3 has 13 amino acids. Trimming removed 4 bases from V and 5 bases from J, with 14 bases in between. Germline CDR1 DFQATT, CDR2 SNEGSKA (reference sequence). The CDR3 DNA is TGCAGTGCTAAGAGTGTGGAGAGGGAGACCCAGTACTTC. This codes for CSAKSVERETQYF.

The chain uses TRBV12-3 or TRBV12-4 and TRBJ2-2; 13 bases match TRBD2. The V segment lost 6 bases and the J segment 6 bases; nucleotides outside the gene matches: 16. The CDR3 sequence is 19 residues long. CDR3 sequence reads: CASSRLAGGPPIPAGELFF. In DNA form, the CDR3 reads TGTGCCAGCAGCCGACTAGCGGGGGGCCCTCCTATTCCAGCCGGGGAGCTGTTTTTT.

This clonotype was recorded a few times. The V call is TRBV5-1, the J call TRBJ2-2; D perhaps matches TRBD2 (6 bases). This CDR3 has 14 residues. CDR1 and CDR2 from the germline V gene are SGHRS and YFSETQ. Deletions cut 3 bases from V and 6 bases from J, with 12 bases between. In DNA, the CDR3 is TGCGCCAGCAGCTGGGACTCCGCGTCCGGGGAGCTGTTTTTT. Translating it yields CASSWDSASGELFF.

This clonotype was seen more than once but under ten times. This rearrangement joins TRBV7-3 to TRBJ2-7; TRBD1 is a possible D gene (5 bases). The germline gives CDR1 SGHTA, CDR2 FQGTGA. This CDR3 has 15 amino acids. The V and J ends lost 3 bases and 7 bases respectively, with 19 bases between them. The CDR3 region is CASSLNSGQGEEQYF. Here the CDR3 DNA reads TGTGCCAGCAGCTTGAATTCCGGGCAGGGCGAAGAGCAGTACTTC.

This clonotype was seen more than once but under ten times. The chain combines TRBV7-9 with TRBJ1-2, with D perhaps matching TRBD1 (6 bases). The length of the CDR3 is 12 residues. Deletions cut 3 bases from V and 6 bases from J, with 8 bases between. Germline V gene sequence: CDR1 SEHNR, CDR2 FQNEAQ (reference sequence). In DNA form, the CDR3 reads TGTGCCAGCAGCTTCAACAGGGATGGCTACACCTTC. As protein: CASSFNRDGYTF.

This clonotype was observed at least ten times. The J gene is TRBJ2-3, the V gene TRBV7-3, with D possibly being TRBD1 or TRBD2 (6 bases each). This CDR3 has 18 residues. CDR1 SGHTA and CDR2 FQGTGA come from the germline V gene. V lost 1 base and J 2 bases, leaving 19 bases between the germline ends. CDR3 in amino acids: CASSLNPLTGAFTDTQYF. CDR3 in DNA: TGTGCCAGCAGCTTAAACCCACTGACGGGGGCCTTCACAGATACGCAGTATTTT.

This sequence joins TRBV10-3 and TRBJ2-1; 10 positions agree with TRBD1. The CDR3 length is 14 residues. Germline assignment: CDR1 ENHRY and CDR2 SYGVKD. V gave up 8 bases and J gave up 5 bases; unmatched junction bases: 6. CDR3 sequence: CAISGQGGDNEQFF. In DNA, the CDR3 is TGTGCCATCTCAGGACAGGGGGGAGACAATGAGCAGTTCTTC.

The V and J genes are TRBV27 and TRBJ1-5; D is uncertain. Germline V gene sequence: CDR1 MNHEY, CDR2 SMNVEV (reference sequence). The CDR3 totals 15 residues. The V end lost 1 base, the J end lost 3 bases, and 10 bases lay between the germline ends. The CDR3 region is CASSLLVGSNQPQHF. Here the CDR3 DNA reads TGTGCCAGCAGTTTATTGGTGGGGTCCAATCAGCCCCAGCATTTT.

This clonotype was recorded at least ten times. This chain connects TRBV5-1 to TRBJ2-7; a weak D match, TRBD2 (6 bases). The ends were cut back, 2 bases at V and 1 base at J, with 10 bases in the middle. The CDR3 totals 14 residues. Germline CDR1 and CDR2: SGHRS and YFSETQ. CDR3 bases: TGCGCCAGCAGCTTTCAAGGGAGGTCCTACGAGCAGTACTTC. Protein: CASSFQGRSYEQYF.

The table lists this clonotype with a few counts. The conserved final phenylalanine or tryptophan is absent from the CDR3, which likely points to a read error. The J gene is TRBJ1-3, the V gene TRBV20-1; no definite D call. With 4 bases removed from V and 1 base from J, the gap between germline ends came to 5 bases. The germline V gene has CDR1 DFQATT and CDR2 SNEGSKA (reference sequence). CDR3 length: 12 amino acids. The CDR3 spells CSAKGSGNTIYI. For the CDR3, the DNA is TGCAGTGCTAAGGGTTCTGGAAACACCATATATATT.

The rearrangement links TRBV9 to TRBJ2-7; D is unresolved. With 0 bases removed from V and 0 bases from J, the gap between germline ends came to 7 bases. Germline CDR1 reads SGDLS; CDR2 reads YYNGEE. The CDR3 runs 14 residues. CDR3 nucleotide sequence: TGTGCCAGCAGCGTAGACATTATCTCCTACGAGCAGTACTTC. Translated: CASSVDIISYEQYF.

The sample holds many counts of this clonotype. The J gene is TRBJ2-5, the V gene TRBV4-3; 11 bases fit TRBD2. V was clipped by 4 bases and J by 2 bases; unmatched bases: 3. The CDR3 contains 15 residues. Germline V gene lookup returns CDR1 LGHNA and CDR2 YSLEER. The CDR3 protein is CASSPGLAVQETQYF. Written as DNA, the CDR3 is TGCGCCAGCAGCCCGGGACTAGCGGTACAAGAGACCCAGTACTTC.

This clonotype was counted ten times or more. The CDR3 sequence: CASSVLASGGLYNEQFF. The DNA of the CDR3 is TGCGCCAGCTCGGTTCTGGCTAGCGGGGGCCTCTACAATGAGCAGTTCTTC. This chain connects TRBV5-1 to TRBJ2-1; 10 positions agree with TRBD2. The junction had 13 bases not matched to a gene; V was cut back by 7 bases and J by 3 bases. Germline V gives CDR1 SGHRS, CDR2 YFSETQ. The CDR3 has 17 residues.

The V call is TRBV7-2, the J call TRBJ2-5; D gene unclear. This CDR3 has 13 amino acids. V lost 7 bases and J 5 bases, leaving 14 bases between the germline ends. Looked up from germline, CDR1 is SGHTA and CDR2 is FQGNSA. CDR3 residues: CASTRSPVETQYF. The DNA of the CDR3 is TGTGCCAGCACCCGATCCCCGGTGGAGACCCAGTACTTC.